This T cell receptor (beta chain) comes out of a study of cytomegalovirus exposure and HLA in healthy donors. Background on the study: An earlier analysis identified 120 million or so unique TCR beta sequences in about 179 million T cells. Among the approximately 380 donors who were genotyped, roughly 86% fell in the genetic ancestry cluster that is associated with self-reported Caucasian donors.

The CDR3 contains 17 residues. CDR1 is SGHNT and CDR2 is YENEEA in the germline V gene. The V and J ends lost 11 bases and 0 bases, in that order; junction bases with no gene match: 16. Donors in the study were healthy people who gave bone marrow. The primer mix had 60 Vbeta and 13 Jbeta primers. Authors' analysis steps: Among the unique TCR beta chains that a later analysis counted, roughly 80 million in all, approximately 12 million were shared. This table comes from immunoSEQ multiplex PCR, and its TCRdb copy is limited to in-frame clones, with some not included. The V and J calls and the clone size are those of that table, but D and trimming were determined from the DNA. Altogether around 150,000 clones are present, 70% to 85% being singletons, with the ten largest covering nearly 6.5%. This clone was detected only a few times.

The sequenced material came from PBMCs. This TCR derives from a man aged 45-65 years in good health and CMV-seropositive. The J gene is TRBJ2-3, the V gene TRBV11-3, with TRBD2 matching 8 bases. CDR3 sequence reads: CAVRVGSGITSTDTQYF. Here the CDR3 DNA reads TGTGCCGTCCGAGTGGGTAGCGGGATTACTAGCACAGATACGCAGTATTTT. Full variable domain (rest looked up from reference TRBV11-3 and TRBJ2-3): EAGVVQSPRYKIIEKKQPVAFWCNPISGHNTLYWYLQNLGQGPELLIRYENEEAVDDSQLPKDRFSAERLKGVDSTLKIQPAELGDSAVYLCAVRVGSGITSTDTQYFGPGTRLTVL.